Listed below are T cell receptor beta chains from one sample, sequenced in a study of T-cell reconstitution after alpha-beta-depleted transplantation in children. TCRdb recomputed calls from the PCR reads with MiXCR, one row per CDR3 protein. The sample lists around 600,000 distinct CDR3 sequences; 8% to 11% were seen once. Sequences were derived from PBMCs from the stem cell graft donor, sampled from the stem cell graft. These receptors all stem from a human donor who donated a stem cell graft to a child with acute myeloid leukemia. CDR3s include the opening cysteine and the closing phenylalanine or tryptophan. The D gene is left open where the match is weak. Where a row states a size, it is once, few, many or the class of an expanded clone; other rows omit it.

CDR3nt: TGTGCCAGCACCCCAGGGGTCTACGAGCAGTACTTC; CDR3aa: CASTPGVYEQYF; v_gene: TRBV2; d_gene: NA; j_gene: TRBJ2-7; abundance: few
CDR3nt: TGTGCCAGCAGCTCCGGACTAGCGGGGCCCAAAGAGCAGTTCTTC; CDR3aa: CASSSGLAGPKEQFF; v_gene: TRBV7-6; d_gene: TRBD2; j_gene: TRBJ2-1; abundance: few
CDR3nt: TGTGCCAGCAGCGCCAGTTTGGGGGACCACGAGCAGTACTTC; CDR3aa: CASSASLGDHEQYF; v_gene: TRBV9; d_gene: NA; j_gene: TRBJ2-7; abundance: many
CDR3nt: TGTGCCACCCATATTAGTACCCAGTACTTC; CDR3aa: CATHISTQYF; v_gene: TRBV24-1; d_gene: NA; j_gene: TRBJ2-5; abundance: few
CDR3nt: TGCAGCGGAGCTGGGGTGTCGCCGACAGGGTATGGGTATGAGCAGTTCTTC; CDR3aa: CSGAGVSPTGYGYEQFF; v_gene: TRBV29-1; d_gene: TRBD1; j_gene: TRBJ2-1; abundance: NA
CDR3nt: TGTGCCAGCAGCTCTTCGGGGGGAGCCCCGACCTACGAGCAGTACTTC; CDR3aa: CASSSSGGAPTYEQYF; v_gene: TRBV7-8; d_gene: TRBD2; j_gene: TRBJ2-7; abundance: NA
CDR3nt: TGTGCCAGCAGCCTCCGACTAGCGCCGGAGCAGTTCTTC; CDR3aa: CASSLRLAPEQFF; v_gene: TRBV7-2; d_gene: TRBD2; j_gene: TRBJ2-1; abundance: few
CDR3nt: TGTGCCATCAGTGAGCGGACAGGGGGCCTAGAGGGCTACACCTTC; CDR3aa: CAISERTGGLEGYTF; v_gene: TRBV10-3; d_gene: TRBD1; j_gene: TRBJ1-2; abundance: NA
CDR3nt: TGTGCCAGCTACGGACTGGAGAACACTGAAGCTTTCTTT; CDR3aa: CASYGLENTEAFF; v_gene: TRBV21-1; d_gene: NA; j_gene: TRBJ1-1; abundance: NA
CDR3nt: TGTGCCAGCAGTAGAAGCGGGACCGACACAGATACGCAGTATTTT; CDR3aa: CASSRSGTDTDTQYF; v_gene: TRBV2; d_gene: TRBD2; j_gene: TRBJ2-3; abundance: NA
CDR3nt: TGCAGTGCTAGAGACCCGGGAGGTTTAGCCGAGCAGTACTTC; CDR3aa: CSARDPGGLAEQYF; v_gene: TRBV20-1; d_gene: TRBD2; j_gene: TRBJ2-7; abundance: few
CDR3nt: TGTGCCAGCAGTGACCCCCCCGATGATGAGCAGTTCTTC; CDR3aa: CASSDPPDDEQFF; v_gene: TRBV6-4; d_gene: NA; j_gene: TRBJ2-1; abundance: NA
CDR3nt: TGTGCCAGCAGTGCCCCACTAGCGGGAGGGCTGGGAGAGCAGTACTTC; CDR3aa: CASSAPLAGGLGEQYF; v_gene: TRBV2; d_gene: TRBD2; j_gene: TRBJ2-7; abundance: NA
CDR3nt: TGCAGTGTGGAATCCGGTCAGGGGCAGCAGTACTTC; CDR3aa: CSVESGQGQQYF; v_gene: TRBV20-1; d_gene: NA; j_gene: TRBJ2-7; abundance: NA